This TCR beta chain is drawn from a study of T cell responses to AZD1222 COVID-19 vaccine. Clones were sequenced by immunoSEQ multiplex PCR, and TCRdb holds only the in-frame ones, with some missing. This table has roughly 77,000 clones, 90% appearing once. Germline CDR1 and CDR2: SNHLY and FYNNEI. The V end lost 5 bases, the J end lost 0 bases, and 11 bases lay between the germline ends. This CDR3 region has 15 residues. The source of this sequence is an adult in good health. This material consisted of peripheral blood, taken on day 0 of AZD1222 vaccination. This chain connects TRBV2 to TRBJ1-5; D is uncertain. This chain's CDR3 is CASSKDDPSNQPQHF. The CDR3 nucleotides are TGTGCCAGCAGTAAGGACGACCCTAGCAATCAGCCCCAGCATTTT.